The entry below gives a single T cell receptor beta chain sequence along with its context. Sorting used thawed, overnight-rested PBMC stained with anti-CD3, a viability dye and GMM-loaded CD1B tetramer. The lipid loaded on the CD1B tetramers was C32 glucose monomycolate from Rhodococcus equi. Approximately 94,000 tetramer-negative cells were sorted from each donor. These data are taken from a study of T cells in tuberculosis. Chain pairing is unknown; alpha and beta were sequenced separately. Assay used: immunoSEQ multiplex PCR; TCRdb lists only in-frame clones, some missing. The repertoire includes about 59,000 clones, around 86% of them detected once, and roughly 13% sits in the top ten. Study-level results: Low-affinity CD1B-GMM tetramer-binding T cells may have been missed.

Germline loops: CDR1 SGHRS, CDR2 YFSETQ. The V end was cut by 0 bases, the J end by 2 bases, with 9 bases between. The CDR3 has 15 amino acids. The rearrangement links TRBV5-1 to TRBJ1-5, with D possibly matching TRBD1 (6 bases). This TCR came from an adult woman with latent tuberculosis. Sequencing used CD1b-GMM tetramer-negative cells sorted from PBMCs. The CDR3 sequence is CASSLGPGGNQPQHF. The CDR3 DNA sequence: TGCGCCAGCAGCTTGGGGCCAGGGGGCAATCAGCCCCAGCATTTT. The full variable domain, in which reference TRBV5-1 and TRBJ1-5 provide the parts outside the CDR3, is KAGVTQTPRYLIKTRGQQVTLSCSPISGHRSVSWYQQTPGQGLQFLFEYFSETQRNKGNFPGRFSGRQFSNSRSEMNVSTLELGDSALYLCASSLGPGGNQPQHFGDGTRLSIL.